These T cell receptor beta chains were read from a single sample in a study of cytomegalovirus exposure and HLA in healthy donors. Assay used: immunoSEQ multiplex PCR; TCRdb lists only in-frame clones, some missing. The sample contains 150,000 to 200,000 clones, roughly 82% of which appear only once. Sequenced material: PBMCs. These receptors were collected from a woman younger than 30 in good health and CMV-seronegative. The CDR3 runs from the conserved cysteine through the conserved F or W. The order of the fields is clone size, V gene, J gene, D gene, CDR3 protein. A D gene is named only where the DNA matches it firmly. Clone sizes are given selectively: once, few, many, or a class where the clone is expanded.

size: NA; V: TRBV29-1; J: TRBJ2-3; D: TRBD1; CDR3: CSDRDRSTDTQYF
size: NA; V: TRBV19; J: TRBJ1-2; D: TRBD1; CDR3: CASSIRQGRLVDGYTF
size: NA; V: TRBV5-1; J: TRBJ2-1; D: TRBD1; CDR3: CASSLTGTGTNEQFF
size: NA; V: TRBV30; J: TRBJ1-1; D: NA; CDR3: CAWSVLYSNTEAFF
size: NA; V: TRBV2; J: TRBJ1-4; D: NA; CDR3: CASSSLFKLFF
size: NA; V: TRBV14; J: TRBJ1-2; D: TRBD1; CDR3: CASSQDKGQGLANYGYTF
size: NA; V: TRBV7-9; J: TRBJ2-3; D: TRBD2; CDR3: CASSSQSGSRDTQYF
size: NA; V: TRBV5-6; J: TRBJ1-1; D: NA; CDR3: CASSLDGQNTEAFF
size: NA; V: TRBV7-7; J: TRBJ2-1; D: NA; CDR3: CASSLTRSNEQFF
size: NA; V: TRBV5-1; J: TRBJ2-3; D: NA; CDR3: CASSGGRDTITDTQYF
size: NA; V: TRBV6-5; J: TRBJ2-5; D: NA; CDR3: CASSYRGLGETQYF
size: once; V: TRBV6-1; J: TRBJ1-5; D: TRBD1; CDR3: CASSYDRGLSQPQHF
size: NA; V: TRBV2; J: TRBJ2-2; D: TRBD1; CDR3: CASSDDRVNTGELFF
size: NA; V: TRBV6-6; J: TRBJ1-4; D: TRBD1; CDR3: CASSWDSLDNEKLFF
size: few; V: TRBV6-4; J: TRBJ2-1; D: TRBD2; CDR3: CASSGLAGDHNEQFF
size: NA; V: TRBV30; J: TRBJ2-7; D: NA; CDR3: CAWSGRLNYEQYF
size: NA; V: TRBV13; J: TRBJ2-1; D: NA; CDR3: CASSLGEGLDNEQFF
size: NA; V: TRBV7-3; J: TRBJ1-6; D: NA; CDR3: CASSLKGQPINSPLHF
size: NA; V: TRBV6-6; J: TRBJ1-1; D: TRBD1; CDR3: CASSYTTDRVSFF
size: NA; V: TRBV4-1; J: TRBJ1-2; D: NA; CDR3: CASSQSDYGYTF
size: few; V: TRBV29-1; J: TRBJ2-5; D: NA; CDR3: CSVSGEPLKETQYF
size: NA; V: TRBV5-1; J: TRBJ1-1; D: TRBD1; CDR3: CASSLGDRVTEAFF
size: NA; V: TRBV2; J: TRBJ1-1; D: NA; CDR3: CASGGGTNTEAFF
size: NA; V: TRBV6-5; J: TRBJ2-4; D: NA; CDR3: CASSYVGRARNEYF
size: NA; V: TRBV2; J: TRBJ2-3; D: NA; CDR3: CASSDLSGANTDTQYF
size: NA; V: TRBV18; J: TRBJ1-3; D: NA; CDR3: CASSPDGGSSNTIYF
size: NA; V: TRBV15; J: TRBJ1-3; D: NA; CDR3: CATSSGGSGNTIYF
size: NA; V: TRBV5-1; J: TRBJ1-4; D: TRBD1; CDR3: CASSPGQGMGKLFF
size: NA; V: TRBV18; J: TRBJ2-5; D: NA; CDR3: CASSSMSGAAETQYF
size: NA; V: TRBV9; J: TRBJ1-6; D: NA; CDR3: CASSVEGGRTPLHF
size: NA; V: TRBV7-9; J: TRBJ2-3; D: NA; CDR3: CASSLPPRDFSTDTQYF
size: NA; V: TRBV5-6; J: TRBJ1-2; D: NA; CDR3: CASTYRDSFYGYTF
size: few; V: TRBV11-2; J: TRBJ2-4; D: NA; CDR3: CASSLHGAFGENIQYF
size: NA; V: TRBV2; J: TRBJ2-3; D: TRBD1; CDR3: CASILGQVGTDTQYF
size: NA; V: TRBV20-1; J: TRBJ2-3; D: NA; CDR3: CSAGSRDTQYF